This T cell receptor (beta chain) was identified during a study of shared clonotypes between healthy human individuals. Study-level results: About 5% was the fraction of naive CD4 clonotypes found shared across a few donors.

About 33,000 T cell genomes (approximately 0.2 ug DNA) went into each sorted-subset replicate. Using immunoSEQ multiplex PCR, the repertoire was profiled, and TCRdb retains in-frame clones only, with some absent. The sample shows around 990,000 clones, approximately 80% of them seen only once. CDR3 size: 15 residues. Germline CDR1 SNHLY, CDR2 FYNNEI. V lost 3 bases, J lost 3 bases, and 12 bases lay in between. Comment on this clone: As yet, its antigen is unknown.

All donors were healthy HIV-negative adults lacking recent acute infections or vaccinations. This receptor was identified in a man younger than 35 in good health. Some clones in this sample may be carry-over from other donors' samples. Sequencing used memory CD4+ T cells from PBMCs. Specified subset: CD45RA-negative fraction. The rearrangement joins TRBV2 to TRBJ2-1; D may be TRBD2 (6 bases). The CDR3, as DNA: TGTGCCAGCAGTGACTTGTCTAGCGTCTACAATGAGCAGTTCTTC. Translating gives CASSDLSSVYNEQFF. Full variable domain (rest looked up from reference TRBV2 and TRBJ2-1): EPEVTQTPSHQVTQMGQEVILRCVPISNHLYFYWYRQILGQKVEFLVSFYNNEISEKSEIFDDQFSVERPDGSNFTLKIRSTKLEDSAMYFCASSDLSSVYNEQFFGPGTRLTVL.